The present T cell receptor beta chain was sequenced within a study of shared clonotypes between healthy human individuals. Study details: Three CD4 naive, three CD4 memory, two CD8 naive and one CD8 memory plate were used per donor.

Germline lookup yields CDR1 SGDLS and CDR2 YYNGEE. V lost 3 bases to trimming and J lost 3 bases; unmatched junction nucleotides: 4. The CDR3 extends over 15 amino acids. Several immunoSEQ plates held equal portions of the genomic DNA taken from each subset. Some clones are missing from TCRdb's copy, which holds only in-frame ones; the method was immunoSEQ multiplex PCR. The sample lists under 1 million clones; around 96% were seen once. Selected positively for CCR7 and CD45RO-negative, naive CD8 cells excluded terminally differentiated effector memory CD45RA+ cells. The chain employs TRBV9 and TRBJ1-3; 9 nucleotides line up with TRBD1. This receptor was identified in a man aged 25 to 40 in good health. The sample was naive CD8+ T cells sorted from blood. The CDR3 nucleotides read TGTGCCAGCAGCGGGGACAGGGCTGTTGGAAACACCATATATTTT. Translation gives CASSGDRAVGNTIYF.